The table lists the clone carrying this T cell receptor beta chain with a count of one. Its target is not known. The survey-level immunoSEQ assay was used. Sequencing used immunoSEQ multiplex PCR; TCRdb keeps in-frame clones, though not all of them. The data contain approximately 49,000 clones, roughly four fifths of them seen just once; the ten biggest clones take up approximately 0.37%. This record comes from a study of fetal regulatory T cell absence and autoimmunity. Study-wide context: Without clinical diabetes, IPEX patients showed exocrine pancreas autoimmunity. Study findings and constraints: Cord blood and pancreas showed broadly similar TRB gene family usage. Some top pancreas TCR clones were over 95-fold enriched versus cord blood.

V trimming: 5 bases; J trimming: 4 bases; junction bases outside the gene matches: 5. This CDR3 is built from 15 residues. Germline V CDR1 and CDR2: SGHTA, FQGNSA. The receptor was derived from a newborn boy with IPEX syndrome. V and J are TRBV7-2 and TRBJ1-4, with 9 bases fitting TRBD1. The sample consisted of cord blood. The CDR3 reads CASSLKTGGNEKLFF. The CDR3, as DNA: TGTGCCAGCAGCCTCAAGACAGGGGGTAATGAAAAACTGTTTTTT.